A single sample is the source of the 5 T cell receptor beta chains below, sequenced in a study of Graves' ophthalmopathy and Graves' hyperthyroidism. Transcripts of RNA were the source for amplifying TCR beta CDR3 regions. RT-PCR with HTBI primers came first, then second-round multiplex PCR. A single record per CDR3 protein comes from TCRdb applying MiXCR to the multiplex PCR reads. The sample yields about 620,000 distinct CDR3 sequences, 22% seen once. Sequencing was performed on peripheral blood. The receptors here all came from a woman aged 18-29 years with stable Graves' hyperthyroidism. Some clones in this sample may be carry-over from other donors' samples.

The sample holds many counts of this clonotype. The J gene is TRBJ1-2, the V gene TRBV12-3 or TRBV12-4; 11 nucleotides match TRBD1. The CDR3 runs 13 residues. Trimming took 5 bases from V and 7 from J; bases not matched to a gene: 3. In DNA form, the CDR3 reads TGTGCCAGCAGTCTAGGACAGGGGGCTGGCTACACCTTC. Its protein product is CASSLGQGAGYTF.

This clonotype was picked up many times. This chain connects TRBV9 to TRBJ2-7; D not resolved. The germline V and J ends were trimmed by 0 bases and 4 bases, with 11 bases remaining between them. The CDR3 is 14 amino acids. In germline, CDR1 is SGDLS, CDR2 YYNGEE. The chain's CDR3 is CASSVGSGRYEQYF. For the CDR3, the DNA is TGTGCCAGCAGCGTAGGGTCGGGTCGATACGAGCAGTACTTC.

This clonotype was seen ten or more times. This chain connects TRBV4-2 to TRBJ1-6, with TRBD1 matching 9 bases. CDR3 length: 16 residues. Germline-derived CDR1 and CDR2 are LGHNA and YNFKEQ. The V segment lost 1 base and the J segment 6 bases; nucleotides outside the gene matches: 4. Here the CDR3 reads CASSQASGQGNSPLHF. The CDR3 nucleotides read TGTGCCAGCAGCCAAGCCTCGGGACAGGGTAATTCACCCCTCCACTTT.

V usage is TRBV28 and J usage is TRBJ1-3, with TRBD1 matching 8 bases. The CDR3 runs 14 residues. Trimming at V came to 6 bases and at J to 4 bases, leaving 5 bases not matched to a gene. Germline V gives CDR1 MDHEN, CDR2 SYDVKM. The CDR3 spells CASSPRGRGNTIYF. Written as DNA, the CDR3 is TGTGCCAGCAGCCCCAGGGGGCGCGGAAACACCATATATTTT.

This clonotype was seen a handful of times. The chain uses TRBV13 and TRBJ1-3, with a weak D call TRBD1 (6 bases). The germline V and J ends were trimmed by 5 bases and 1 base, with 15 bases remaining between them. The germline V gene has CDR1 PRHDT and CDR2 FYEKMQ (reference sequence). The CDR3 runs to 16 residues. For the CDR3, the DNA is TGTGCCAGCAGCCGTCCGGGGACACATTCTGGAAACACCATATATTTT. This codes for CASSRPGTHSGNTIYF.